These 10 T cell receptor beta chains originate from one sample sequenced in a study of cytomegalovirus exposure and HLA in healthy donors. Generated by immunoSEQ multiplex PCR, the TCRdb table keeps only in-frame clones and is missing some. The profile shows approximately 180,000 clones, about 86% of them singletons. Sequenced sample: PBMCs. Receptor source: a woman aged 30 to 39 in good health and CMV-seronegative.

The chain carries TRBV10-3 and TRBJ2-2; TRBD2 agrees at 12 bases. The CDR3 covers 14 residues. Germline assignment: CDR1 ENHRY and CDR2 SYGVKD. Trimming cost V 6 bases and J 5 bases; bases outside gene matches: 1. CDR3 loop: CAISGTSGTGELFF. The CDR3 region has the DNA TGTGCCATCAGCGGGACTAGCGGGACCGGGGAGCTGTTTTTT.

CDR3 protein: CASSPLDSGANEKLFF. The CDR3 DNA reads TGTGCCAGCTCACCACTCGACTCTGGAGCTAATGAAAAACTGTTTTTT. The chain joins TRBV18 to TRBJ1-4, with D unclear. The CDR3 length is 16 residues. Germline lookup yields CDR1 KGHSH and CDR2 LQKENI. Between the trimmed V and J ends, which lost 1 base and 3 bases, there was a span of 12 bases.

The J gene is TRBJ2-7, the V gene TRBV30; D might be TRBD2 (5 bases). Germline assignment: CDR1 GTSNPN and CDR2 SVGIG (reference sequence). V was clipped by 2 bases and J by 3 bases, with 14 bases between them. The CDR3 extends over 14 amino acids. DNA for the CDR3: TGTGCCTGGAGTCCGGGGATCGGAAGCTACGAGCAGTACTTC. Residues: CAWSPGIGSYEQYF. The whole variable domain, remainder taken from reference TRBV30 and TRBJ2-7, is SQTIHQWPATLVQPVGSPLSLECTVEGTSNPNLYWYRQAAGRGLQLLFYSVGIGQISSEVPQNLSASRPQDRQFILSSKKLLLSDSGFYLCAWSPGIGSYEQYFGPGTRLTVT.

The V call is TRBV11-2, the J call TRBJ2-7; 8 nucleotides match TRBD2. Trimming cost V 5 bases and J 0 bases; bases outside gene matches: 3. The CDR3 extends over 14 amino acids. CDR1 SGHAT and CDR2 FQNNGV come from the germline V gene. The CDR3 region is CASSISGNSYEQYF. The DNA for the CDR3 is TGTGCCAGCAGCATTAGCGGGAACTCCTACGAGCAGTACTTC.

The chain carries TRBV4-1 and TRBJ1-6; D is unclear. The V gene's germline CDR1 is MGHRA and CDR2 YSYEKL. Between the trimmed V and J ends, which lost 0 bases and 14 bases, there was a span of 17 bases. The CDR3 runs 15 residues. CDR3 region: CASSQERVLMSSLHF. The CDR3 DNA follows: TGCGCCAGCAGCCAAGAGCGCGTTTTAATGTCGTCCCTCCACTTT.

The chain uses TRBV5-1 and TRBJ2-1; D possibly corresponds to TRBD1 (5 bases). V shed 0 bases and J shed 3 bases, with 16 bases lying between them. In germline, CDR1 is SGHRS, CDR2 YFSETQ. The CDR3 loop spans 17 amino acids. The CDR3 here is CASSLEPGWGFYNEQFF. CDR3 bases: TGCGCCAGCAGCTTGGAACCAGGGTGGGGATTCTACAATGAGCAGTTCTTC. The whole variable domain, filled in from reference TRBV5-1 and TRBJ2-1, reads KAGVTQTPRYLIKTRGQQVTLSCSPISGHRSVSWYQQTPGQGLQFLFEYFSETQRNKGNFPGRFSGRQFSNSRSEMNVSTLELGDSALYLCASSLEPGWGFYNEQFFGPGTRLTVL.

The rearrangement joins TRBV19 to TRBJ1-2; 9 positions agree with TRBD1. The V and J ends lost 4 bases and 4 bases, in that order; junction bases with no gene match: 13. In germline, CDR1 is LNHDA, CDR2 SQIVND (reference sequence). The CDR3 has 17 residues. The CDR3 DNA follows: TGTGCCAGTAGTAGTCCAGCCAACAGGGGGCTGGGCTATGGCTACACCTTC. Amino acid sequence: CASSSPANRGLGYGYTF.

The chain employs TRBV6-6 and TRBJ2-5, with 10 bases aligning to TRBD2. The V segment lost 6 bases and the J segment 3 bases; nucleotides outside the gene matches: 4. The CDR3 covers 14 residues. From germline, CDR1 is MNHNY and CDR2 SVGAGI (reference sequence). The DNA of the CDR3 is TGTGCCAGCAGGGGACTAGCGTCTAAAGAGACCCAGTACTTC. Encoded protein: CASRGLASKETQYF.

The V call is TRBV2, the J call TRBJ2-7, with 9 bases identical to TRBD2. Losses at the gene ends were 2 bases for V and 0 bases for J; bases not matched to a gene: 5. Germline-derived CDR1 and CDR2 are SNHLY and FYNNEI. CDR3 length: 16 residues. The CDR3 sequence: CASSEWRLADSYEQYF. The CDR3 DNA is TGTGCCAGCAGTGAATGGAGACTAGCGGACTCCTACGAGCAGTACTTC.

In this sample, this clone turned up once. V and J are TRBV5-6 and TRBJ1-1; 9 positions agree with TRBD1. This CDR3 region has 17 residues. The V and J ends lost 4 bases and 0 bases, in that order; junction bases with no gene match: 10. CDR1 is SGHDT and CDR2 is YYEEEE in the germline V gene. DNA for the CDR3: TGTGCCAGCAGCACCTCCGGGACAGGGCTCTTGAACACTGAAGCTTTCTTT. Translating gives CASSTSGTGLLNTEAFF.